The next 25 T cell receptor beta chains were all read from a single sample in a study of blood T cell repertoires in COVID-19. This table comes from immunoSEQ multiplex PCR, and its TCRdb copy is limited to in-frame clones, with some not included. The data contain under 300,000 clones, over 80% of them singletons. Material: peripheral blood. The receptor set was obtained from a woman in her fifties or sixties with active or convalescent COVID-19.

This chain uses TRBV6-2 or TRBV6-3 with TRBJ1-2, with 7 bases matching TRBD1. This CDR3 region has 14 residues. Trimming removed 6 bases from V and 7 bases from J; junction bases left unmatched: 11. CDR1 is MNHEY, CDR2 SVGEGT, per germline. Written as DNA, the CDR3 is TGTGCCAGCAGCCCAAAGGGGGCGCGGGGTGGCTACACCTTC. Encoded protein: CASSPKGARGGYTF.

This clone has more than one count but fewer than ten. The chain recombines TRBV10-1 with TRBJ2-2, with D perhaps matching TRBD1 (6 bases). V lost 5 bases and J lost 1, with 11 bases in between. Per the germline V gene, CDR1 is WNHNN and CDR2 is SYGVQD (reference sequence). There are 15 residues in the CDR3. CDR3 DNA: TGCGCCAGCAGTTTTGGACAGCTGAACACCGGGGAGCTGTTTTTT. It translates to CASSFGQLNTGELFF.

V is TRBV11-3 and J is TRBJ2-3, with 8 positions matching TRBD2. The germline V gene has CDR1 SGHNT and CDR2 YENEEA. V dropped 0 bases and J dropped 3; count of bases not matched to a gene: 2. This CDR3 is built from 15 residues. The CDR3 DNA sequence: TGTGCCAGCAGCTTAGATCGGGGGGGGACAGATACGCAGTATTTT. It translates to CASSLDRGGTDTQYF.

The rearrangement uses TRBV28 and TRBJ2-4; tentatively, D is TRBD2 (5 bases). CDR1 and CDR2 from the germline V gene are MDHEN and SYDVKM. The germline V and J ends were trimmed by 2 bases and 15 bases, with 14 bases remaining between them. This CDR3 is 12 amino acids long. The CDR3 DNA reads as TGTGCCAGCAGTTTACTAGCTTCGTACCCGTACTTC. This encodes CASSLLASYPYF.

CDR3 sequence (DNA): TGTGCCAGCAGTGAAGCCGTCTTGGAGCTTAATGAAAAACTGTTTTTT. Translating it yields CASSEAVLELNEKLFF. This chain connects TRBV6-1 to TRBJ1-4; D gene uncertain. Germline loops: CDR1 MNHNS, CDR2 SASEGT. CDR3 size: 16 residues. Trimming shortened V by 0 bases and J by 4 bases, and 12 bases separated the two germline ends.

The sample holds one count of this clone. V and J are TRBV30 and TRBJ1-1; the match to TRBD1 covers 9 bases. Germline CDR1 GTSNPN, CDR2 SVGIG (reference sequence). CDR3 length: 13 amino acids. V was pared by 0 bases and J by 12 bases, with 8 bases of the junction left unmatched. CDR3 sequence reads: CAWSVRGQGTTFF. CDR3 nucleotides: TGTGCCTGGAGTGTACGGGGACAGGGCACGACTTTCTTT. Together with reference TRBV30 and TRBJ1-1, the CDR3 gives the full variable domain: SQTIHQWPATLVQPVGSPLSLECTVEGTSNPNLYWYRQAAGRGLQLLFYSVGIGQISSEVPQNLSASRPQDRQFILSSKKLLLSDSGFYLCAWSVRGQGTTFFGQGTRLTVV.

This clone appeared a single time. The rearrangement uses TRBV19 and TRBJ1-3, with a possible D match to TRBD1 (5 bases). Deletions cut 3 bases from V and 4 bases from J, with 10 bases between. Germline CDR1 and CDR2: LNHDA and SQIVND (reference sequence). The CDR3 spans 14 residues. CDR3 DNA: TGTGCCAGTAGTATTTCAGGGAACGGAAACACCATATATTTT. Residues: CASSISGNGNTIYF.

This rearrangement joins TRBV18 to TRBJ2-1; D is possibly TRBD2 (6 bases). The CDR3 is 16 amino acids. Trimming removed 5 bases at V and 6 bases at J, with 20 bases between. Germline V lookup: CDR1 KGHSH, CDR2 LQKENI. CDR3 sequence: CASSELNALASNEQFF. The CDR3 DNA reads TGTGCCAGCTCAGAACTTAATGCACTAGCCTCCAATGAGCAGTTCTTC.

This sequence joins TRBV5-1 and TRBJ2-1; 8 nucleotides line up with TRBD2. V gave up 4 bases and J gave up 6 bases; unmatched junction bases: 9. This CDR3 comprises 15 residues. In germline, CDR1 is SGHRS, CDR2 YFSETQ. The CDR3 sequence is CASSPDSGTSNEQFF. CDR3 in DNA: TGCGCCAGCAGCCCGGATTCCGGGACTAGCAATGAGCAGTTCTTC.

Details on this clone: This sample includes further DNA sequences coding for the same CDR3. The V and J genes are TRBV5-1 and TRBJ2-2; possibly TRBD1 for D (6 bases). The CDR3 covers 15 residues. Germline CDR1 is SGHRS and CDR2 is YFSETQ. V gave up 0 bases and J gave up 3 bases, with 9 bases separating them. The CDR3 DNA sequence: TGCGCCAGCAGCTTGGACAGGGTCGACACCGGGGAGCTGTTTTTT. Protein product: CASSLDRVDTGELFF.

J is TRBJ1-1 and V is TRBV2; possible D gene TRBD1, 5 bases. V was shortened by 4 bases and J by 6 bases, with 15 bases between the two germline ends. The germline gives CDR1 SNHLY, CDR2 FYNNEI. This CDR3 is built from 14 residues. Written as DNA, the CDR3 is TGTGCCAGCAGTGCTCAGACAGTGGGGTCTGAAGCTTTCTTT. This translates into CASSAQTVGSEAFF.

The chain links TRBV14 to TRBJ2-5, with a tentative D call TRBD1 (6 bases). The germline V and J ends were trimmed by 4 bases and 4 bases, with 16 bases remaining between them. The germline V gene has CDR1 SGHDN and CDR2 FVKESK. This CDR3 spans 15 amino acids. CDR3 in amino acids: CASSRASGGGETQYF. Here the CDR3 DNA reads TGTGCCAGCAGCCGAGCATCTGGGGGCGGAGAGACCCAGTACTTC. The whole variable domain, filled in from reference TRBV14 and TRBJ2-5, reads EAGVTQFPSHSVIEKGQTVTLRCDPISGHDNLYWYRRVMGKEIKFLLHFVKESKQDESGMPNNRFLAERTGGTYSTLKVQPAELEDSGVYFCASSRASGGGETQYFGPGTRLLVL.

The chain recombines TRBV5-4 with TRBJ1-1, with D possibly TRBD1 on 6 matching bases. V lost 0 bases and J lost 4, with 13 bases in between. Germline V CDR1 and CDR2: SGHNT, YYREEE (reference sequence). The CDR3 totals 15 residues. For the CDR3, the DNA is TGTGCCAGCAGCTTGGACAGGGCCATCGGCACTGAAGCTTTCTTT. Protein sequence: CASSLDRAIGTEAFF. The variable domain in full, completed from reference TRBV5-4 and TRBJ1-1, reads ETGVTQSPTHLIKTRGQQVTLRCSSQSGHNTVSWYQQALGQGPQFIFQYYREEENGRGNFPPRFSGLQFPNYSSELNVNALELDDSALYLCASSLDRAIGTEAFFGQGTRLTVV.

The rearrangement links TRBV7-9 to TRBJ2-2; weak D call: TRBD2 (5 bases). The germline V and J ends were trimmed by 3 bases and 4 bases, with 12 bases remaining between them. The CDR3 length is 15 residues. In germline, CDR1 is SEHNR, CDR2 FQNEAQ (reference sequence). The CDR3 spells CASSLTLAATGELFF. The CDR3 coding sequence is TGTGCCAGCAGCTTGACGCTAGCCGCCACCGGGGAGCTGTTTTTT.

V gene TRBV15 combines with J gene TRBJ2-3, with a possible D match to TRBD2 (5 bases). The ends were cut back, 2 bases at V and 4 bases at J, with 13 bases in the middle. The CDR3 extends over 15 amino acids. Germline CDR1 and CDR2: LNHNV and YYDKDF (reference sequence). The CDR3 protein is CATSRRLIGPDTQYF. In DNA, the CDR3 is TGTGCCACCAGCAGACGACTAATCGGGCCAGATACGCAGTATTTT.

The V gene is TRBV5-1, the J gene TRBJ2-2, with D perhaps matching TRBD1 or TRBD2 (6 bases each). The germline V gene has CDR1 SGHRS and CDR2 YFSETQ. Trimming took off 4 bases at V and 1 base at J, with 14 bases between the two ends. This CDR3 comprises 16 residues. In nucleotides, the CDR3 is TGCGCCAGCAGCCTGGAGGGGGTTCAGAACACCGGGGAGCTGTTTTTT. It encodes CASSLEGVQNTGELFF.

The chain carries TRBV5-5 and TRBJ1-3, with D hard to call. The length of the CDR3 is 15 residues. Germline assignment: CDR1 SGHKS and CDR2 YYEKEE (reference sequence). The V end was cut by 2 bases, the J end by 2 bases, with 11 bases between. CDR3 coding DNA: TGTGCCAGCAGCTTCCGCTACGGGGCTGGAAACACCATATATTTT. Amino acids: CASSFRYGAGNTIYF.

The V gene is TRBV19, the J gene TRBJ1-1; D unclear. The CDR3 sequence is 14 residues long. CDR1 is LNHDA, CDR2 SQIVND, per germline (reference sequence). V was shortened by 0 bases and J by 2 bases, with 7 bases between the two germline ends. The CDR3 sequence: CASSIDLRNTEAFF. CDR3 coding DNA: TGTGCCAGTAGTATAGATCTCAGAAACACTGAAGCTTTCTTT. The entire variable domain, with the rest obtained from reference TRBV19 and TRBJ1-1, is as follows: DGGITQSPKYLFRKEGQNVTLSCEQNLNHDAMYWYRQDPGQGLRLIYYSQIVNDFQKGDIAEGYSVSREKKESFPLTVTSAQKNPTAFYLCASSIDLRNTEAFFGQGTRLTVV.

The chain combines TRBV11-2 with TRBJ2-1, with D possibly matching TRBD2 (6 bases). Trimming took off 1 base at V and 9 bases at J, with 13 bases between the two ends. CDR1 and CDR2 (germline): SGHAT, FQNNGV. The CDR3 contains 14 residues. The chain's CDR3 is CASSLVGTPPEQFF. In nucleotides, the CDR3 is TGTGCCAGCAGCTTAGTCGGGACTCCCCCTGAGCAGTTCTTC.

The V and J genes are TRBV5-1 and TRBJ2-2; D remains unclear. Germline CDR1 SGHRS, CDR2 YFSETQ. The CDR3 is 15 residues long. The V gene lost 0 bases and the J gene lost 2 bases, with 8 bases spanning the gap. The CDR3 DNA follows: TGCGCCAGCAGCTTGGTGTCTTCTAACACCGGGGAGCTGTTTTTT. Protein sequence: CASSLVSSNTGELFF.

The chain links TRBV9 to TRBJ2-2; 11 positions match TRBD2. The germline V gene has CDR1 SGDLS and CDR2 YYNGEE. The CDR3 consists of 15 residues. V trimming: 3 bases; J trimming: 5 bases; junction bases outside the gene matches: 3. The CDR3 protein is CASSGRTSGTGELFF. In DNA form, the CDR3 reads TGTGCCAGCAGCGGACGGACTAGCGGGACCGGGGAGCTGTTTTTT.

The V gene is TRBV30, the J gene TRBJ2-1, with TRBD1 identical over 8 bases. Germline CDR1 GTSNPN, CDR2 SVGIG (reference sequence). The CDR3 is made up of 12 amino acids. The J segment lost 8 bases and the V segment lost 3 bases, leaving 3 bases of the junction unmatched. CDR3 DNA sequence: TGTGCCTGGAGCGACAGGGGACATGAGCAGTTCTTC. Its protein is CAWSDRGHEQFF.

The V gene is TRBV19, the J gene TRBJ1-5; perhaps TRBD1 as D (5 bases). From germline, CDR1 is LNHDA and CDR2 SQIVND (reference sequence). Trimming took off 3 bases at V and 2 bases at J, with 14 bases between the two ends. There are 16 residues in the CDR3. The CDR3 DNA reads TGTGCCAGTAGTATTGGGGCGGCTGGGCGCAATCAGCCCCAGCATTTT. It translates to CASSIGAAGRNQPQHF.

The CDR3 DNA follows: TGTGCCAGCAGCCGAAGACTAGCGGGAGGTTCCACAATTGAGCAGTTCTTC. This translates into CASSRRLAGGSTIEQFF. The J gene is TRBJ2-1, the V gene TRBV11-2, with TRBD2 identical over 13 bases. Germline lookup yields CDR1 SGHAT and CDR2 FQNNGV. The CDR3 totals 17 residues. The J segment lost 9 bases and the V segment lost 5 bases, leaving 13 bases of the junction unmatched.

CDR3 nucleotides: TGTGCCAGCTCTCGACAGGGGGGCACCGGGGAGCTGTTTTTT. Amino acids: CASSRQGGTGELFF. The chain joins TRBV18 to TRBJ2-2; 9 bases map to TRBD1. The CDR3 contains 14 residues. CDR1 and CDR2 from the germline V gene are KGHSH and LQKENI. V was pared by 6 bases and J by 4 bases, with 3 bases of the junction left unmatched.